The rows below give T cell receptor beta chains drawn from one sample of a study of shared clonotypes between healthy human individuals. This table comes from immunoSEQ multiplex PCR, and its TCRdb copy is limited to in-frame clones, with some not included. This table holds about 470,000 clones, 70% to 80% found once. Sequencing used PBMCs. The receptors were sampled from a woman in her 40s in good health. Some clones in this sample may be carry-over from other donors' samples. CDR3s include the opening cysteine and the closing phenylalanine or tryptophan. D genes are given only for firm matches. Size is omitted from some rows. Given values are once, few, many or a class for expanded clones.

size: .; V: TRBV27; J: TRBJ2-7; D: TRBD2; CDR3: CASTGLAGGYYEQYF; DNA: TGTGCCAGCACCGGACTAGCGGGAGGGTACTACGAGCAGTACTTC
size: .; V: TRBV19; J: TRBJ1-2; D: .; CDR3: CASSIKNEPYGYTF; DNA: TGTGCCAGTAGTATAAAGAATGAACCCTATGGCTACACCTTC
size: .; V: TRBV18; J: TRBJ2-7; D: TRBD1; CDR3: CASSPPGQAYEQYF; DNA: TGTGCCAGCTCACCACCAGGACAGGCCTACGAGCAGTACTTC
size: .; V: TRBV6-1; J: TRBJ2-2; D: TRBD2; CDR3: CASSASGTNTGELFF; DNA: TGTGCCAGCAGCGCTAGCGGAACGAACACCGGGGAGCTGTTTTTT
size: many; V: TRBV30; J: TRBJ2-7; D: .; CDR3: CAWSVGQGGPYEQYF; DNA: TGTGCCTGGAGTGTAGGGCAGGGGGGACCCTACGAGCAGTACTTC
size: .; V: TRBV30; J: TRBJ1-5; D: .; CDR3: CAWSVLGRNQPQHF; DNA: TGTGCCTGGAGTGTACTGGGACGTAATCAGCCCCAGCATTTT
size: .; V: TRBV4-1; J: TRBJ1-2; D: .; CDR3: CASSSAGTTDYGYTF; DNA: TGCGCCAGCAGCTCCGCCGGGACAACGGACTATGGCTACACCTTC
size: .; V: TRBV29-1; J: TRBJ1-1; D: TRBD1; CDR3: CSARRGTGGTEAFF; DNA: TGCAGCGCCCGGAGGGGGACAGGGGGCACTGAAGCTTTCTTT
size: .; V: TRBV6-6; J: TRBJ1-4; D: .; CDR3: CASSYVGNNEKLFF; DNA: TGTGCCAGCAGTTACGTGGGGAATAATGAAAAACTGTTTTTT
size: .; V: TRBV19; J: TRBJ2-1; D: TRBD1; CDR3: CASTRQGPYNEQFF; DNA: TGTGCCAGTACCCGACAGGGACCCTACAATGAGCAGTTCTTC
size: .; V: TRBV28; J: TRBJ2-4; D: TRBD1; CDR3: CASSLPPSFTGVGKNIQYF; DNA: TGTGCCAGCAGTCTCCCCCCATCATTTACAGGGGTTGGCAAAAACATTCAGTACTTC
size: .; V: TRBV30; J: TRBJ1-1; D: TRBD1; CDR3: CAWMIGFGQGDFLGNSRKAFF; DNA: TGTGCCTGGATGATAGGGTTCGGACAGGGGGATTTTTTGGGGAATTCCCGGAAAGCTTTCTTT
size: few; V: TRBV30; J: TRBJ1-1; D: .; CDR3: CAWSESWAAEAFF; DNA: TGTGCCTGGAGTGAGTCCTGGGCCGCTGAAGCTTTCTTT
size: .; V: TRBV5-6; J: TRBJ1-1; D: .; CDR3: CASSLKGAQGAFF; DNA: TGTGCCAGCAGCTTGAAAGGAGCCCAAGGAGCTTTCTTT
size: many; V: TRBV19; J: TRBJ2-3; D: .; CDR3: CASSFGGGGTDTQYF; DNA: TGTGCCAGTTCCTTCGGGGGAGGTGGCACAGATACGCAGTATTTT
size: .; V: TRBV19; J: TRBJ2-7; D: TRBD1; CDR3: CASSMGTASYEQYF; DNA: TGTGCCAGTAGTATGGGGACAGCCTCCTACGAGCAGTACTTC
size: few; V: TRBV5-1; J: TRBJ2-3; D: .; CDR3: CASSLWQGSADTQYF; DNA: TGCGCCAGCAGCTTGTGGCAGGGTAGCGCAGATACGCAGTATTTT
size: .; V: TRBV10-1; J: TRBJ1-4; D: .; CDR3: CASSEGTGWGNEKLFF; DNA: TGCGCCAGCAGTGAAGGAACCGGATGGGGGAATGAAAAACTGTTTTTT
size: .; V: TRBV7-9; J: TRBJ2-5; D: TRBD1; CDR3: CASSAIPGTGGKREQYF; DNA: TGTGCCAGCAGCGCGATCCCCGGGACAGGGGGCAAGCGGGAGCAGTACTTC
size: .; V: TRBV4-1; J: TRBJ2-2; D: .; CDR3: CASSPHVSLNTGELFF; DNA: TGCGCCAGCAGCCCGCACGTGAGCCTGAACACCGGGGAGCTGTTTTTT
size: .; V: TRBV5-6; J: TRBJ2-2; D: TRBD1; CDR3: CASSSRRTGNTGELFF; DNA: TGTGCCAGCAGCTCTAGAAGGACAGGGAACACCGGGGAGCTGTTTTTT
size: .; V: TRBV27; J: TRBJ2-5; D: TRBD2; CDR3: CASSSKLAGGPGEQYF; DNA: TGTGCCAGCAGTTCGAAACTAGCGGGAGGGCCGGGTGAGCAGTACTTC
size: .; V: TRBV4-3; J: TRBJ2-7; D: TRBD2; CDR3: CASSQLLAGVAEQYF; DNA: TGCGCCAGCAGCCAACTACTAGCGGGAGTAGCCGAGCAGTACTTC
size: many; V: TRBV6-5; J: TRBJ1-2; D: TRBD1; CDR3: CASSYYRGSLHTF; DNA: TGTGCCAGCAGTTACTACAGGGGGTCGCTGCACACCTTC
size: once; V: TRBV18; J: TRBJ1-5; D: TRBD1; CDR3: CASSPGTDQPQHF; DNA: TGTGCCAGCTCACCAGGGACAGATCAGCCCCAGCATTTT
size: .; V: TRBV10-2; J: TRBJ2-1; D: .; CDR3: CASSLSLPYGNEQFF; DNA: TGCGCCAGCAGCCTTAGCCTTCCGTACGGCAATGAGCAGTTCTTC
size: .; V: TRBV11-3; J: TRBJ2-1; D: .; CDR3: CASGRGLQQFF; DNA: TGTGCCAGCGGTCGCGGGCTTCAGCAGTTCTTC
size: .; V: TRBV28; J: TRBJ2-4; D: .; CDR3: CASSFPGFAAKNIQYF; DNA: TGTGCCAGCAGTTTCCCAGGGTTCGCGGCCAAAAACATTCAGTACTTC
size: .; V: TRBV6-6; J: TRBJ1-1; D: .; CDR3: CASSPPPNTEAFF; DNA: TGTGCCAGCAGTCCCCCCCCCAACACTGAAGCTTTCTTT
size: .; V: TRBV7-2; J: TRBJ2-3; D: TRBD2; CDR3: CASSLVWTSGDTQYF; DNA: TGTGCCAGCAGCTTAGTGTGGACTAGCGGCGATACGCAGTATTTT
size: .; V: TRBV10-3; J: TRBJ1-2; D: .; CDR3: CAISEVGGYTF; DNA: TGTGCCATCAGTGAAGTGGGCGGCTACACCTTC
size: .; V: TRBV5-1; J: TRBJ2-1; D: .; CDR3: CASSLSSYNEQFF; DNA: TGCGCCAGCAGCTTGAGCTCCTACAATGAGCAGTTCTTC
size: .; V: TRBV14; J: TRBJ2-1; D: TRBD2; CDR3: CASSPRLAVYNEQFF; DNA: TGTGCCAGCAGCCCCCGACTAGCCGTCTACAATGAGCAGTTCTTC
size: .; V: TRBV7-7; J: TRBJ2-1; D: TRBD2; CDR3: CASSPEAGGSYNEQFF; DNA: TGTGCTAGCAGCCCTGAGGCGGGGGGGTCCTACAATGAGCAGTTCTTC
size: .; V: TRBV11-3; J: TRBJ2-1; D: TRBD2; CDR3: CASSLEGSGNYNEQFF; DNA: TGTGCCAGCAGCTTAGAGGGTAGCGGGAACTACAATGAGCAGTTCTTC
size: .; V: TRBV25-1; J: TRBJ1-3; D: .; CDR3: CASSDQRGSGNTIYF; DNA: TGTGCCAGCAGTGACCAAAGGGGTTCAGGAAACACCATATATTTT
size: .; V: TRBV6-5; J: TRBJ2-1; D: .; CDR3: CASSYSRDGGEQFF; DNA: TGTGCCAGCAGTTACTCGCGGGACGGAGGTGAGCAGTTCTTC
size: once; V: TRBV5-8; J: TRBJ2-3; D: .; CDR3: CASRIRRSSDTQYF; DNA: TGTGCCAGCAGAATTAGGAGGAGTTCGGATACGCAGTATTTT
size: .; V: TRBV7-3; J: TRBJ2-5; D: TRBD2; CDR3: CASSRGTSGRGETQYF; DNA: TGTGCCAGCAGCCGAGGGACTAGCGGGAGAGGGGAGACCCAGTACTTC
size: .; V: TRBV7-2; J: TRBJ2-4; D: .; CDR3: CASSPQGGGNIQYF; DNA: TGTGCCAGCAGCCCACAGGGTGGCGGGAACATTCAGTACTTC
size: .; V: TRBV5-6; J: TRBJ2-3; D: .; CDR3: CASSLGPSSTDTQYF; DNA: TGTGCCAGCAGCTTGGGACCATCTAGCACAGATACGCAGTATTTT
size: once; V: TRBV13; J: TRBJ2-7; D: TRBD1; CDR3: CASSTLGGQGTYLGSYEQYF; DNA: TGTGCCAGCAGCACCCTGGGGGGACAGGGTACCTACCTGGGTTCCTACGAGCAGTACTTC
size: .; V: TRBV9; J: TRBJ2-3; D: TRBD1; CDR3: CASSALGTDTDTQYF; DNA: TGTGCCAGCAGCGCCCTGGGGACAGACACAGATACGCAGTATTTT
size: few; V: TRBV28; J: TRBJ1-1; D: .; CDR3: CAVRGLRTEAFF; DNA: TGTGCCGTCAGGGGTTTGCGCACTGAAGCTTTCTTT
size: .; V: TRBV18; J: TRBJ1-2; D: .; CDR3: CASSPQGSGYGYTF; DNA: TGTGCCAGCTCACCACAGGGATCGGGCTATGGCTACACCTTC